This T cell receptor beta chain was captured in a study of T cells in Graves' hyperthyroidism and ophthalmopathy. Findings and caveats of the study: Blood samples included most of the expanded thyroid clonotypes exceeding 0.001. In simple terms, a model built on 13 V-J features told ophthalmopathy apart from stable hyperthyroidism.

This clonotype was seen a handful of times. Its antigen is unknown. The source of the PBMCs was less than 12 ml of fresh peripheral blood. Amplified TCR beta CDR3 regions derived from RNA transcripts. The HTBI set primed first-round TCR CDR3 RT-PCR. MiXCR was run by TCRdb on the multiplex PCR reads, yielding one entry per CDR3 protein. The top ten hold 30% to 35% of the sample, which has about 350,000 distinct CDR3 sequences, 17% seen once. The sample comprised blood. The TCR comes from a woman in her twenties or thirties with Graves' hyperthyroidism that later progressed to Graves' ophthalmopathy.

The CDR3 sequence is CASSSQTGSSYNEQFF. In DNA form, the CDR3 reads TGTGCCAGCAGCTCCCAGACAGGGAGCTCCTACAATGAGCAGTTCTTC. This chain joins TRBV7-9 and TRBJ2-1, with TRBD1 identical over 7 bases. CDR1 SEHNR and CDR2 FQNEAQ come from the germline V gene (reference sequence). This CDR3 is built from 16 residues. After removal of 4 bases from V and 0 bases from J, the junction contained 6 bases not matched to a gene.